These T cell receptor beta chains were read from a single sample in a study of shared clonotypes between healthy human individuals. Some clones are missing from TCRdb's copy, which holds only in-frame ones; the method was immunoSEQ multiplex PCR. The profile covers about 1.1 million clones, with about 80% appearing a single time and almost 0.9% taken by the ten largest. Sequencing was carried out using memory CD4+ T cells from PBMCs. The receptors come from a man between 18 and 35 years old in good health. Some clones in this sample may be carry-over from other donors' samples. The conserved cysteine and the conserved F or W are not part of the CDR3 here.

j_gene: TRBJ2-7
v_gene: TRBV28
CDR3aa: ASSLPPGHSYEQY

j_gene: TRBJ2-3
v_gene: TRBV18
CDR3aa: ASSRETDTQY

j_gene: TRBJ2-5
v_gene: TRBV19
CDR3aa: AARGEETQY

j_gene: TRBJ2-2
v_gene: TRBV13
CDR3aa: ASSPRTGQKRGELF

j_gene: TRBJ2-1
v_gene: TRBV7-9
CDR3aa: ASSLPLAGAYNEQF

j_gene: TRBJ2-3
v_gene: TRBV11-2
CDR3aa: ASSLGGTDTQY

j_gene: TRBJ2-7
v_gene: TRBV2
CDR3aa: ASRGYHEQY

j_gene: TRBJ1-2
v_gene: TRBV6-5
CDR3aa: ASSSRTDFYGYT

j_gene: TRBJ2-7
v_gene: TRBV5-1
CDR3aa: ASSQQGGAHYEQY

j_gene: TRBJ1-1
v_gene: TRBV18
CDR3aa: ASSQALNTEAF

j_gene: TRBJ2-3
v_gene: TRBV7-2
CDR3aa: ASSLGPGADTQY

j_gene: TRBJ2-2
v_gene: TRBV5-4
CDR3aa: ASSFGQGRDTGELF

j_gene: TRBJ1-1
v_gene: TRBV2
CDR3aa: ASIEQGQSNTEAF

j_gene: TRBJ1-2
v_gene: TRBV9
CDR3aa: ASSLSGGWDGYT

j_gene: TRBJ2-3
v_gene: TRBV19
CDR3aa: ASSTLDRATDTQY

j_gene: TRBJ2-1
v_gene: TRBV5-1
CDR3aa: ASSLSPEARNEQF

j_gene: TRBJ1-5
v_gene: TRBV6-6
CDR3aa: ASTMGGASNQPQH

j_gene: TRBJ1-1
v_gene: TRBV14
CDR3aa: ASSRQQGNLAEAF

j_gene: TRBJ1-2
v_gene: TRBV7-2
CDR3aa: ASSLGQGSIGYT

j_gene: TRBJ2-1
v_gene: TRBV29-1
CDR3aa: SVEGQLGNEQF

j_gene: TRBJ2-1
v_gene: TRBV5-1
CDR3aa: ASSSGRLAGLSSYNEQF

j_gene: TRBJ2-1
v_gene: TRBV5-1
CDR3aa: ASSSPGAGAHNEQF

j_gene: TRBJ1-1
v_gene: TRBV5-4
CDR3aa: ASSGKDGVNTEAF

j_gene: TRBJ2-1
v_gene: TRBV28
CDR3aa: ASSFGVYNEQF

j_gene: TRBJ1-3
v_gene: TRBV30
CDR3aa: AYGILSGNTIY

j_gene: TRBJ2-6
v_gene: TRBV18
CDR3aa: ASSLRPAVGANVLT

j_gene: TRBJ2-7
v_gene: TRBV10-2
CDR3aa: ASSDLRGSYEQY

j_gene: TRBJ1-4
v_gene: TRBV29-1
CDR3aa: SVVPYTGTGVEKLF

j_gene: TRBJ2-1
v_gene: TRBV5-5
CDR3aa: ASSPPYRGTYNEQF

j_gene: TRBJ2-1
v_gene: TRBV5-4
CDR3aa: ASSLSGGSYNEQF

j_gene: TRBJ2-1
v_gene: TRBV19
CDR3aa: ASSIGPPTSGRPVARF

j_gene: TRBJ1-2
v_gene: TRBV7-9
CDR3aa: ASSSQTQGAGGYT

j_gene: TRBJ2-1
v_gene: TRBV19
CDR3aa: ASSIRIGDNEQF

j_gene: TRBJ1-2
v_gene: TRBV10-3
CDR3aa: ASSRDTLLNYGYT

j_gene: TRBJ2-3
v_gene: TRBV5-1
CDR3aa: ASSLNEASTDTQY

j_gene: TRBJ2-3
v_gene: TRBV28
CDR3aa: ASRERRTGTDTQY

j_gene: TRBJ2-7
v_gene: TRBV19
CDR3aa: ASSRLTSGTYSYEQY

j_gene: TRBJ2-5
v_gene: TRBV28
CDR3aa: ASGSTQETQY

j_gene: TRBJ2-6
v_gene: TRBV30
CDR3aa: AWSGPGANVLT

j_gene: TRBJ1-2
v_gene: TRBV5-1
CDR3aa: ASSSGSYGYT

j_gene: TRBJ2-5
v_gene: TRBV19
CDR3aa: ASSTVIGTLQETQY

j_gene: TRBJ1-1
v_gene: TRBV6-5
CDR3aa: ASSYTAQGKTEAF

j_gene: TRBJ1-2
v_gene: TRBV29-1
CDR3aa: SVTDGSGVYGYT

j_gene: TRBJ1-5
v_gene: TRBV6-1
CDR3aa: ASSESGMEGTSPQH

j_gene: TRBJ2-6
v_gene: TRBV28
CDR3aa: ASSFARVPSGANVLT

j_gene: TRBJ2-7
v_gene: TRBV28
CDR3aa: ASSSLSYEQY

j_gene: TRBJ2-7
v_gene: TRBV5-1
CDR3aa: ASSPDRGSAYEQY

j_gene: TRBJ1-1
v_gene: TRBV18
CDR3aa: ASSPQKNTEAF

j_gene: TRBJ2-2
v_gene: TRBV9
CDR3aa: ASSVPPDAYGELF

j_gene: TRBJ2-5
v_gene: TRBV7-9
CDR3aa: ASSTGAGGTQY

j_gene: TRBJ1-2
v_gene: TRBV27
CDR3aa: ASSPTGFYGYT